These 15 T cell receptor beta chains were all obtained from the same sample, sequenced in a study of tumor and adjacent non-tumor tissue in lung cancer. TCRbeta libraries were built with three rounds of nested PCR, modified from ARM-PCR. Each CDR3 protein is one row after TCRdb ran MiXCR on the multiplex PCR reads. The sample consists of 200,000 to 250,000 distinct CDR3 sequences, 70% to 75% of them appearing once. This sample's RNA came from whole unsorted tissue. The specimen was lung tumor tissue. Receptors were obtained from a man aged 55 to 70 with non-small cell lung cancer.

To note about this clonotype: A read error may produce the germline difference seen at one junction end. The chain links TRBV13 to TRBJ2-1; D gene ambiguous. This CDR3 spans 14 amino acids. Germline CDR1 PRHDT, CDR2 FYEKMQ (reference sequence). The CDR3 spells CASSFRTLTYEQFF. The CDR3 DNA reads TGTGCCAGCAGCTTTCGAACCCTGACATATGAGCAGTTTTTC.

This clonotype was detected ten times or more. The chain couples TRBV11-1 to TRBJ2-3, with TRBD2 matching 9 bases. After removal of 4 bases from V and 2 bases from J, the junction contained 4 bases not matched to a gene. The CDR3 covers 15 residues. The germline V gene has CDR1 SGHAT and CDR2 FQDESV (reference sequence). The CDR3 sequence is CASSSIAGATDTQYF. CDR3 in DNA: TGTGCCAGCAGCTCCATAGCGGGGGCCACAGATACGCAGTATTTT. Looking up the rest from reference TRBV11-1 and TRBJ2-3 gives the full variable domain: EAEVAQSPRYKITEKSQAVAFWCDPISGHATLYWYRQILGQGPELLVQFQDESVVDDSQLPKDRFSAERLKGVDSTLKIQPAELGDSAMYLCASSSIAGATDTQYFGPGTRLTVL.

The V call is TRBV20-1, the J call TRBJ2-3, with D perhaps TRBD2 (5 bases). V lost 6 bases to trimming and J lost 2 bases, with 15 bases between them. This CDR3 contains 14 residues. The germline V gene has CDR1 DFQATT and CDR2 SNEGSKA (reference sequence). This chain's CDR3 is CSATGISITDTQYF. CDR3 bases: TGCAGTGCCACCGGGATTAGCATCACAGATACGCAGTATTTT.

This clonotype was seen only a few times. The chain uses TRBV20-1 and TRBJ2-2; D remains ambiguous. Germline V gene lookup returns CDR1 DFQATT and CDR2 SNEGSKA (reference sequence). The germline V and J ends were trimmed by 3 bases and 4 bases, with 6 bases remaining between them. The CDR3 spans 12 residues. CDR3 coding DNA: TGCAGTGCTAGCATCTCCACCGGGGAGCTGTTTTTT. Translation gives CSASISTGELFF.

The sample holds many counts of this clonotype. The chain recombines TRBV11-2 with TRBJ2-3; no clear D gene. CDR1 and CDR2 (germline): SGHAT, FQNNGV. V was pared by 0 bases and J by 0 bases, with 7 bases between. The CDR3 is 15 residues long. DNA of the CDR3: TGTGCCAGCAGCTTAGATTGGCATAGCACAGATACGCAGTATTTT. Its translation: CASSLDWHSTDTQYF.

Comments on this clonotype: A much larger clone lies a single base off, so this may be a read error. The chain uses TRBV5-4 and TRBJ1-1; D unclear. CDR1 is SGHNT and CDR2 is YYREEE in the germline V gene (reference sequence). This CDR3 comprises 15 residues. The CDR3 spells CASSLDPGSNTDAFF. CDR3 nucleotide sequence: TGTGCCAGCAGCTTGGATCCGGGTTCGAACACTGATGCTTTCTTT.

Concerning this clonotype itself: One end of the junction is discordant with germline, which a read error may explain. The chain couples TRBV5-4 to TRBJ2-1; 13 bases are a match to TRBD2. The germline gives CDR1 SGHNT, CDR2 YYREEE (reference sequence). There are 18 residues in the CDR3. CDR3 DNA: TGTGCCAGGAGCTTGGGGGGACTAGCGGGGAACTCCTACAATGAGCAGTTCTTC. It codes for CARSLGGLAGNSYNEQFF.

Note on this clonotype: Because it lacks the conserved phenylalanine or tryptophan at the end, this CDR3 is likely a read error. The DNA is omitted, as the CDR3 cannot be located on it reliably, and the CDR3 follows TCRdb's listing. The V gene is TRBV11-2, the J gene TRBJ1-2; TRBD1 is the table's D call and was not checked against the DNA. The CDR3 spans 13 amino acids, including both terminal residues. Germline-derived CDR1 and CDR2 are SGHAT and FQNNGV. CDR3 sequence: CASSLGWGDDYAC.

A word on this clonotype: At one of its ends the junction is not consistent with the germline gene, which may arise from a read error. The V and J genes are TRBV20-1 and TRBJ1-1; D gene uncertain. Germline V CDR1 and CDR2: DFQATT, SNEGSKA (reference sequence). CDR3 length: 14 amino acids. DNA for the CDR3: TGCGGTGCAGCCCGATCGATGGGGAACACTGAAGCTTTCTTT. This encodes CGAARSMGNTEAFF.

V gene TRBV5-8 combines with J gene TRBJ2-1; TRBD2 is a possible D gene (5 bases). Per the germline V gene, CDR1 is SGHTS and CDR2 is YDEGEE. V lost 0 bases and J lost 3, with 16 bases in between. This CDR3 has 17 residues. The CDR3 loop is CASSLVSGWTFYNEQFF. CDR3 DNA sequence: TGTGCCAGCAGCTTGGTTTCTGGGTGGACTTTCTACAATGAGCAGTTCTTC. The full variable domain, rest sourced from reference TRBV5-8 and TRBJ2-1, is EAGVTQSPTHLIKTRGQQATLRCSPISGHTSVYWYQQALGLGLQFLLWYDEGEERNRGNFPPRFSGRQFPNYSSELNVNALELEDSALYLCASSLVSGWTFYNEQFFGPGTRLTVL.

Concerning this clonotype: Germline is not matched at one junction end, which may reflect a read error. This rearrangement joins TRBV6-5 to TRBJ1-2, with D hard to call. Germline assignment: CDR1 MNHEY and CDR2 SVGAGI. CDR3 length equals 14 residues. CDR3 protein: CASSPRDSAHGYTF. The CDR3 bases are TGTGCCAGCAGTCCCCGGGATAGCGCGCATGGCTATACCTTC.

Comments on this clonotype: It may be a read error: a sequence one base away is much more abundant. J is TRBJ1-1 and V is TRBV29-1; no reliable D call. This CDR3 region has 11 residues. Germline V CDR1 and CDR2: SQVTM, ANQGSEA. The DNA for the CDR3 is TGCAGCGTTAGAGAGGCGACTGAAGCTCTCTTT. It yields the protein CSVREATEALF.

On this clonotype: This may come from a read error, since a much larger clone is one base off. The chain couples TRBV29-1 to TRBJ2-3, with D unclear. The CDR3 totals 12 residues. The germline V gene encodes CDR1 SQVTM and CDR2 ANQGSEA. The CDR3 loop reads CSVGTNKDMQYF. CDR3 in DNA: TGCAGCGTTGGGACCAATAAAGATATGCAGTATTTT.

This clonotype was picked up a small number of times. The rearrangement uses TRBV24-1 and TRBJ1-2; a possible D gene is TRBD1 (6 bases). The V and J ends lost 5 bases and 7 bases respectively, with 13 bases between them. This CDR3 comprises 13 residues. Germline V gene sequence: CDR1 KGHDR, CDR2 SFDVKD. CDR3 bases: TGTGCCACCAGTGCCAACAGGGATTCTGGCTACACCTTC. It translates to CATSANRDSGYTF.

This chain uses TRBV28 with TRBJ2-5; tentative D call: TRBD2 (6 bases). CDR3 length: 14 amino acids. The V gene lost 7 bases and the J gene lost 4 bases, with 16 bases spanning the gap. Germline V CDR1 and CDR2: MDHEN, SYDVKM. The CDR3 sequence is CASMKWGDPETQYF. The CDR3 coding sequence is TGTGCCAGCATGAAGTGGGGGGATCCAGAGACCCAGTACTTC.